A selection of T cell receptor delta chains follows, all from one sample in a study of human gamma delta and Vdelta1 T cells. TCRdb fed the PCR reads into CATT to redo clone calling. The sample has over 10,000 delta-chain clones, roughly 53% seen once. These receptors have no known antigen. Specimen: Vdelta1 gamma-delta T cells from blood grown in culture (DOT cells). The receptor source for this set is a human donor in good health. Each CDR3 is given with its conserved first and last residue. Each record gives: clone size, V gene, J gene, D gene, CDR3 DNA, CDR3 protein. A D gene is named only where the DNA matches it firmly. Size is stated for part of the rows, as once, few or many counts, or as a class when the clone is expanded.

>.|TRDV1|TRDJ4|TRDD2
TGTGCTCTTGGGGCCTTCCTCGTCCCGGGGAAACGTTTCAGTAAGTCCCTGATCTTT
CALGAFLVPGKRFSKSLIF
>.|TRDV1|TRDJ1|TRDD3
TGTGCTCTTGGGGAACGCCCTAACTGGGGGAGGTACACCGATAAACTCATCTTT
CALGERPNWGRYTDKLIF
>.|TRDV1|TRDJ1|TRDD3
TGTGCTCTTGGGGAACTGCTCCTCCGGGGGGGATGGAGGTACACCGATAAACTCATCTTT
CALGELLLRGGWRYTDKLIF
>.|TRDV1|TRDJ1|.
TGTGCTCTTGGGGTCCCGGGACTCGGCAGGGAGAACACCGATAAACTCATCTTT
CALGVPGLGRENTDKLIF
>.|TRDV1|TRDJ1|TRDD3
TGTGCTCTTGGGGACTTTTTCCCTAATCTGGGGGATACAAGGAGGGCCGATAAACTCATCTTT
CALGDFFPNLGDTRRADKLIF
>.|TRDV1|TRDJ1|.
TGTGCTCTTGGGGAACGGACCTTCCTCGTAGAGACTGGGGATCACCCGGTCGATAAACTCATCTTT
CALGERTFLVETGDHPVDKLIF
>.|TRDV1|TRDJ1|TRDD3
TGTGCTCTTGGGGTCGCATTACTGGGGGATGTTAAACTCATCTTT
CALGVALLGDVKLIF
>.|TRDV1|TRDJ1|TRDD3
TGTGCTCTTGGGGCCGGCCTTCCCCACCTTACTGGGGGATACCGGTACACCGATAAACTCATCTTT
CALGAGLPHLTGGYRYTDKLIF
>.|TRDV1|TRDJ1|.
TGTGCTCTTGGGGTTCTTCCTACCGTTAAGTACTGGGGGAGGATGTACACCGATAAACTCATCTTT
CALGVLPTVKYWGRMYTDKLIF
>.|TRDV1|TRDJ1|TRDD3
TGTGCTCTTGGGGAACTAGTGTTTACCCTGGGCTACGAGGGACTACTGGGGGATAAAACCGATAAACTCATCTTT
CALGELVFTLGYEGLLGDKTDKLIF
>.|TRDV1|TRDJ1|.
TGTGCTCTTGGGGAACCAGAACTACGCGGTACTGGGAAACTCATCTTT
CALGEPELRGTGKLIF
>.|TRDV1|TRDJ1|.
TGTGCTCTTGGGGACGCTTCGCGGGGAAGCTACACCGATAAACTCATCTTT
CALGDASRGSYTDKLIF
>.|TRDV1|TRDJ1|TRDD3
TGTGCTCTTGGGGATTGGCCTTCCTCCACCTCTACTGGGGGATACACCGATAAACTCATCTTT
CALGDWPSSTSTGGYTDKLIF
>.|TRDV1|TRDJ1|TRDD3
TGTGCTCTTGGGGCCCGAGACCCTTCCCCTATCGTACTGGGGGATTCGTCCGATAAACTCATCTTT
CALGARDPSPIVLGDSSDKLIF
>few|TRDV1|TRDJ1|TRDD3
TGTGCTCTTGGGGACCTCTCCGGGGATACCACCGATAAACTCATCTTT
CALGDLSGDTTDKLIF
>.|TRDV1|TRDJ1|TRDD3
TGTGCTCTTGGGGGAAGGACTCTCGACTGGGGGATACCGAACCATAAACTCATCTTT
CALGGRTLDWGIPNHKLIF
>few|TRDV1|TRDJ1|TRDD3
TGTGCTCTTGGGTACTCCTCTGGTGGGGGATTCACCGATAAACTCATCTTT
CALGYSSGGGFTDKLIF
>.|TRDV1|TRDJ1|TRDD3
TGTGCTCTTGGGGAACTTGCTGGGGGACCTGCTAGTAAACTCATCTTT
CALGELAGGPASKLIF
>.|TRDV1|TRDJ2|.
TGTGCTCTTGGGGTCCATCTTCCTACGGTCCCGAGACCTACTGGGGGTCCAGCTTTGACAGCACAACTCTTCTTT
CALGVHLPTVPRPTGGPALTAQLFF
>.|TRDV1|TRDJ1|TRDD3
TGTGCTCTTGGGGAAATTAGACCGGACCGCTGGGGGAAGGTCTACACCGATAAACTCATCTTT
CALGEIRPDRWGKVYTDKLIF
>.|TRDV1|TRDJ1|.
TGTGCTCTTGGGGAACTAGTAATGGGAGGGTACACCGATAAACTCATCTTT
CALGELVMGGYTDKLIF
>few|TRDV1|TRDJ1|TRDD3
TGTGCTCTTGGGAATAACCGGAATCCTACTCATACTGGGGGACAAAGAAGGTACACCGATAAACTCATCTTT
CALGNNRNPTHTGGQRRYTDKLIF
>.|TRDV1|TRDJ1|TRDD3
TGTGCTCTTGGGGAACTCCTTCCCTCCCTACTGGGGGATACAAGGACCGATAAACTCATCTTT
CALGELLPSLLGDTRTDKLIF
>.|TRDV1|TRDJ1|.
TGTGCTCTTGGGGAAAGGGATTCCCTCGGAGGGCGCTTTATCGGGAACACCGATAAACTCATCTTT
CALGERDSLGGRFIGNTDKLIF
>few|TRDV1|TRDJ1|TRDD3
TGTGCTCTTGGGGAACTAACTCCTCGCGGCTGGGGGATAATTTACACCGATAAACTCATCTTT
CALGELTPRGWGIIYTDKLIF
>.|TRDV1|TRDJ1|.
TGTGCTCTTGGGGACACATCTAAGGCTTCCTGGGGACGCTACACCGATAAACTCATCTTT
CALGDTSKASWGRYTDKLIF
>.|TRDV1|TRDJ1|.
TGTGCTCTTGGGGAACTTGGGGACTACACCGATAAACTCATCTTT
CALGELGDYTDKLIF
>.|TRDV1|TRDJ1|TRDD3
TGTGCTCTTGGGGTCCAGCTGATGGGGGATACGGAACTCATCTTT
CALGVQLMGDTELIF
>.|TRDV1|TRDJ1|.
TGTGCTCTTGGCCATAAGGGGCCTACTCAACTGGGAACGTACACCGATAAACTCATCTTT
CALGHKGPTQLGTYTDKLIF
>once|TRDV1|TRDJ1|.
TGTGCTCTTGGGTACCACGAGCCTCGTGGGCGCACCGATAAACTCATCTTT
CALGYHEPRGRTDKLIF
>few|TRDV1|TRDJ1|TRDD3
TGTGCTCTTGGGGGGTTTCCTACTTCCACGCTGGGGGATATCCTGTACACCGATAAACTCATCTTT
CALGGFPTSTLGDILYTDKLIF
>.|TRDV1|TRDJ1|TRDD3
TGTGCTCTTGTTCCCCCTGGGGGACGTAAACTCATCTTT
CALVPPGGRKLIF
>few|TRDV1|TRDJ1|TRDD3
TGTGCTCTTGGAGCCTTCCTACGACTTCAGAGGCTGGGGGATACGGGGACCGATAAACTCATCTTT
CALGAFLRLQRLGDTGTDKLIF
>.|TRDV1|TRDJ1|TRDD3
TGTGCTCTTGGGGACCCTTCCTTCCTGCGTACTGGGGGATACACCGATAAACTCATCTTT
CALGDPSFLRTGGYTDKLIF
>.|TRDV1|TRDJ1|.
TGTGCTCTTGGGGAACCACAGTACACTCAAAGTGTTCCTTCAAACACCGATAAACTCATCTTT
CALGEPQYTQSVPSNTDKLIF
>.|TRDV1|TRDJ1|.
TGTGCTCTTGGGGAACTGGCGCAGTTCAACAAAAACGCGTACTGGAGACGAGACACCGATAAACTCATCTTT
CALGELAQFNKNAYWRRDTDKLIF
>.|TRDV1|TRDJ1|.
TGTGCTCTTGGGGAACTACGCCGATTTACCTTCCTACACTGGGGGATCGAACCCGAGTACACCGATAAACTCATCTTT
CALGELRRFTFLHWGIEPEYTDKLIF
>.|TRDV1|TRDJ1|.
TGTGCTCTTGGGGCGACAATGAACACCGATAAACTCATCTTT
CALGATMNTDKLIF
>once|TRDV1|TRDJ1|.
TGTGCTCTTGGGGAACTATTTTTCGGACGGTCGTGGGGCCATACGAGAGCCACCGATAAACTCATCTTT
CALGELFFGRSWGHTRATDKLIF
>.|TRDV1|TRDJ1|TRDD3
TGTGCTCTTGGGGGCTTACACGATCTCACGTGGGCTACTGGGGGGGTCCAAGTGTGCACCGATAAACTCATCTTT
CALGGLHDLTWATGGVQVCTDKLIF
>.|TRDV1|TRDJ1|TRDD3
TGTGCTCTTGGGGAATTAGCTCGGCTGGGGGACACCGATAAACTCATCTTT
CALGELARLGDTDKLIF
>.|TRDV1|TRDJ1|.
TGTGCTCTTGGGGAACACCGGGCCTGGCCTTCCTACGTTCTGGGGGATAAGAGGTACACCGATAAACTCATCTTT
CALGEHRAWPSYVLGDKRYTDKLIF
>few|TRDV1|TRDJ1|TRDD3
TGTGCTCTTGGGGAGACTTCCCTACTGGGGGTCGACCTGACTTTTTACACCGATAAACTCATCTTT
CALGETSLLGVDLTFYTDKLIF
>.|TRDV1|TRDJ1|.
TGTGCTCTTGGGGAACGGCTTCCCTCCGATAAACTCATCTTT
CALGERLPSDKLIF
>.|TRDV1|TRDJ1|TRDD3
TGTGCTCTTGGGGAACTACCCCACCTACTGGGGGATACAAGGGGTAAACTCATCTTT
CALGELPHLLGDTRGKLIF
>few|TRDV1|TRDJ1|TRDD3
TGTGCTCTTGGGGAACGGACCCCTCGTACTCGGGGATACCAAGGTTACACCGATAAACTCATCTTT
CALGERTPRTRGYQGYTDKLIF
>.|TRDV1|TRDJ1|.
TGTGCTCTTGGGGTCGGCTTCCGTAGGATACTATACACCGATAAACTCATCTTT
CALGVGFRRILYTDKLIF
>.|TRDV1|TRDJ1|TRDD2
TGTGCTCTTGGGGAAGACCTCCCTTCCTACTTTACTGGGGACAGGACCGATAAACTCATCTTT
CALGEDLPSYFTGDRTDKLIF
>.|TRAV29/DV5|TRDJ1|TRDD3
TGTGCAGCTCAGGCCTTCTTTGGGGGGATACGCTACACCGATAAACTCATCTTT
CAAQAFFGGIRYTDKLIF
>.|TRDV1|TRDJ1|TRDD3
TGTGCTCTCTCGTCCTGGGGGATACGCGGGACAGGAGGTAAACTCATCTTT
CALSSWGIRGTGGKLIF
>.|TRDV1|TRDJ1|TRDD3
TGTGCTCTTGGGGAACTACACGCCCAGGAACTGGGGGATACGCGTATCCCCCATAAAGGGGATAAACTCATCTTT
CALGELHAQELGDTRIPHKGDKLIF
>.|TRDV1|TRDJ2|.
TGTGCTCTTGGGGAGGCGGAAGGCCTACCGGTGATACTGACAGCACAACTCTTCTTT
CALGEAEGLPVILTAQLFF
>.|TRDV1|TRDJ1|TRDD3
TGTGCTCTTGAGACCCATTCCGGTTCCGAGTGGGGGATAAAAGATAAACTCATCTTT
CALETHSGSEWGIKDKLIF